The 17 T cell receptor beta chains listed next were all sequenced from one sample in a study of T cell changes during pregnancy in multiple sclerosis. Assay used: immunoSEQ multiplex PCR; TCRdb lists only in-frame clones, some missing. The sample contains approximately 40,000 clones, about 89% of which appear only once. The sequences come from CD4+ T cells from peripheral blood mononuclear cells, collected in the first trimester of pregnancy. These receptors were collected from a female donor with multiple sclerosis, enrolled in a pregnancy study.

The CDR3 region has the DNA TGCGCCAGCAGCAGACAGTCAATGAACACTGAAGCTTTCTTT. This translates into CASSRQSMNTEAFF. The chain combines TRBV5-1 with TRBJ1-1, with D maybe TRBD1 (5 bases). Trimming shortened V by 4 bases and J by 0 bases, and 10 bases separated the two germline ends. This CDR3 has 14 amino acids. Germline CDR1 SGHRS, CDR2 YFSETQ.

The rearrangement joins TRBV4-1 to TRBJ2-3, with TRBD2 identical over 16 bases. CDR3 length equals 18 residues. Germline assignment: CDR1 MGHRA and CDR2 YSYEKL. The J segment lost 4 bases and the V segment lost 3 bases, leaving 7 bases of the junction unmatched. The CDR3 spells CASSQGGLAGGRADTQYF. CDR3 bases: TGCGCCAGCAGCCAGGGGGGACTAGCGGGGGGGCGTGCAGATACGCAGTATTTT.

The genes are TRBV7-8 and TRBJ2-3; 7 bases match TRBD2. The germline CDR1 and CDR2 sequences are SGHVS and FQNEAQ. Unmatched junction bases numbered 11, after V lost 0 bases and J lost 2 bases. The CDR3 totals 18 residues. Here the CDR3 DNA reads TGTGCCAGCAGCTTAGCCCCGGGGGAGGGAAAAGACACAGATACGCAGTATTTT. Translated, it gives CASSLAPGEGKDTDTQYF. The complete variable domain, with remaining parts taken from reference TRBV7-8 and TRBJ2-3, reads GAGVSQSPRYKVAKRGQDVALRCDPISGHVSLFWYQQALGQGPEFLTYFQNEAQLDKSGLPSDRFFAERPEGSVSTLKIQRTQQEDSAVYLCASSLAPGEGKDTDTQYFGPGTRLTVL.

The gene calls are TRBV12-1 and TRBJ1-6; the table's TRBD1 call for D was not verified on the DNA. TRBV12-1 is given as a pseudogene. The CDR3 contains 21 residues. CDR3 residues: CASSFAQRDRGLFPYNSPLHF. In DNA, the CDR3 is TGTGCCAGCAGCTTTGCGCAAAGGGACAGGGGACTCTTTCCCTATAATTCACCCCTCCACTTT.

This sequence joins TRBV4-2 and TRBJ2-1, with a possible D match to TRBD1 (6 bases). CDR1 and CDR2 from the germline V gene are LGHNA and YNFKEQ. Trimming cost V 1 base and J 4 bases, with 14 bases left between them. CDR3 length equals 16 residues. DNA for the CDR3: TGTGCCAGCAGCCAAGTAGGGGACACTATATACAATGAGCAGTTCTTC. Its translation: CASSQVGDTIYNEQFF.

The chain carries TRBV30 and TRBJ2-5; D unresolved. The CDR3 spans 12 residues. CDR1 and CDR2 (germline): GTSNPN, SVGIG (reference sequence). Between the trimmed V and J ends, which lost 5 bases and 2 bases, there was a span of 9 bases. The CDR3 DNA follows: TGTGCCTGGTGCAGTCAGCAAGAGACCCAGTACTTC. Translating gives CAWCSQQETQYF.

The chain has TRBV6-5 and TRBJ1-1, with D hard to call. V shed 5 bases and J shed 2 bases, with 15 bases lying between them. The germline V gene encodes CDR1 MNHEY and CDR2 SVGAGI. This CDR3 contains 15 residues. The CDR3 region has the DNA TGTGCCAGCAGTCGGGGTGGGGTAAAAAACACTGAAGCTTTCTTT. Residues: CASSRGGVKNTEAFF.

This sequence joins TRBV6-1 and TRBJ2-7; 8 nucleotides agree with TRBD2. Germline V gene data show CDR1 as MNHNS and CDR2 as SASEGT. The CDR3 is 13 amino acids. The V segment lost 4 bases and the J segment 7 bases; nucleotides outside the gene matches: 6. CDR3 DNA: TGTGCCAGCAGTGCCCGACTAGCGTGGGAGCAGTACTTC. This gives the protein CASSARLAWEQYF.

V usage is TRBV5-4 and J usage is TRBJ2-6; 11 positions agree with TRBD2. The CDR3 covers 16 residues. After removal of 7 bases from V and 2 bases from J, the junction contained 5 bases not matched to a gene. Germline V gene sequence: CDR1 SGHNT, CDR2 YYREEE (reference sequence). The CDR3 reads CASHLAGGTGANVLTF. In DNA, the CDR3 is TGTGCCAGCCATCTAGCGGGGGGAACTGGGGCCAACGTCCTGACTTTC.

The rearrangement uses TRBV9 and TRBJ2-5; D is uncertain. The CDR3 has 9 residues. V shed 10 bases and J shed 4 bases, with 5 bases lying between them. From germline, CDR1 is SGDLS and CDR2 YYNGEE. Written as DNA, the CDR3 is TGTGCCCCGGGAGAGACCCAGTACTTC. This translates into CAPGETQYF.

This sequence joins TRBV15 and TRBJ2-1, with 10 bases fitting TRBD2. J was trimmed by 2 bases and V by 0 bases; bases with no gene match: 7. This CDR3 region has 18 residues. Germline V gives CDR1 LNHNV, CDR2 YYDKDF (reference sequence). CDR3 sequence: CATSRDKASGGPYNEQFF. The CDR3 DNA sequence: TGTGCCACCAGCAGAGATAAGGCTAGCGGGGGCCCCTACAATGAGCAGTTCTTC. Supplemented by reference TRBV15 and TRBJ2-1, the full variable domain reads DAMVIQNPRYQVTQFGKPVTLSCSQTLNHNVMYWYQQKSSQAPKLLFHYYDKDFNNEADTPDNFQSRRPNTSFCFLDIRSPGLGDTAMYLCATSRDKASGGPYNEQFFGPGTRLTVL.

V is TRBV6-6 and J is TRBJ2-1; 9 nucleotides line up with TRBD1. The trim removed 6 bases at V and 3 bases at J, leaving 9 bases unmatched. The CDR3 is 16 amino acids. Germline-derived CDR1 and CDR2 are MNHNY and SVGAGI (reference sequence). CDR3 nucleotide sequence: TGTGCCAGCAGGTTGCCGGGACAGGGTATCTACAATGAGCAGTTCTTC. Translation gives CASRLPGQGIYNEQFF.

J is TRBJ1-2 and V is TRBV9; TRBD1 might be the D (5 bases). The length of the CDR3 is 15 residues. CDR1 and CDR2 (germline): SGDLS, YYNGEE. V lost 0 bases to trimming and J lost 4 bases, with 13 bases between them. CDR3 coding DNA: TGTGCCAGCAGCGTAGATGAAGGGGCCCTCTATGGCTACACCTTC. Translating gives CASSVDEGALYGYTF.

The genes are TRBV7-2 and TRBJ2-1; the D gene is possibly TRBD2 (6 bases). This CDR3 contains 14 residues. Trimming shortened V by 4 bases and J by 7 bases, and 14 bases separated the two germline ends. The germline V gene has CDR1 SGHTA and CDR2 FQGNSA. The CDR3 is CASSSGGSGNEQFF. The CDR3, as DNA: TGTGCCAGCAGCTCCGGGGGTTCTGGTAATGAGCAGTTCTTC.

This clone was seen once. In nucleotides, the CDR3 is TGTGCCTGGACCGAGGGTGGGACAGCCTACGAGCAGTACTTC. Amino acids: CAWTEGGTAYEQYF. V and J are TRBV30 and TRBJ2-7; 7 bases align to TRBD1. This CDR3 contains 14 residues. Germline loops: CDR1 GTSNPN, CDR2 SVGIG (reference sequence). The ends lost 4 bases at V and 2 bases at J; junction bases unmatched: 8.

The chain combines TRBV18 with TRBJ2-1, with TRBD1 matching 10 bases. This CDR3 is built from 15 residues. J was trimmed by 4 bases and V by 6 bases; bases with no gene match: 6. The germline CDR1 and CDR2 sequences are KGHSH and LQKENI. CDR3 bases: TGTGCCAGCTCGCTCGGGACAGGGGAGTACAATGAGCAGTTCTTC. This codes for CASSLGTGEYNEQFF.

The chain links TRBV6-6 to TRBJ2-1; 8 positions match TRBD2. J lost 5 bases, V lost 9 bases, and 9 bases had no gene match. The germline gives CDR1 MNHNY, CDR2 SVGAGI (reference sequence). The CDR3 consists of 14 residues. CDR3: CASNYAGGHNEQFF. The DNA of the CDR3 is TGTGCCAGTAACTACGCGGGGGGCCACAATGAGCAGTTCTTC.